The present T cell receptor (beta chain) was sequenced within a study of T-cell reconstitution after alpha-beta-depleted transplantation in children. For TCRbeta, the library was prepared with unique molecular identifiers. MiXCR, run by TCRdb on the PCR reads, gives a single entry per CDR3 protein. Of fewer than 550,000 distinct CDR3 sequences in the sample, about 10% were seen once. Germline assignment: CDR1 SQVTM and CDR2 ANQGSEA. This CDR3 comprises 12 residues. V dropped 0 bases and J dropped 8 bases, with 11 bases sitting between them. This clonotype was obtained from a female patient aged 2-10 years who had a stem cell transplant for aplastic anemia, so the T cells may come from the graft donor. Sequences were derived from PBMCs, mostly from graft donor cells, sampled 180 days after TCRalphabeta/CD19-depleted stem cell transplant. V gene TRBV29-1 combines with J gene TRBJ2-7; D is tentatively TRBD1 or TRBD2 (5 bases each). The CDR3 protein is CSVEDGGPQQYF. The CDR3 DNA reads as TGCAGCGTTGAAGATGGGGGACCTCAGCAGTACTTC.